The rows below give T cell receptor beta chains drawn from one sample of a study of blood T cell repertoires in COVID-19. The assay was immunoSEQ multiplex PCR, and TCRdb's table has in-frame clones only and misses some. The table has about 52,000 clones, more than 75% seen once. Sequenced material: peripheral blood. These receptors came from a man aged 70 or older with acute or convalescent COVID-19. The CDR3 runs from the conserved cysteine through the conserved F or W. A D gene is named only where the DNA matches it firmly. Clone size is given for some rows only: seen once, a few or many times, or a class if the clone is expanded.

D,V,J,size,CDR3,DNA
TRBD1,TRBV11-2,TRBJ1-1,.,CASSFPGQLAEAFF,TGTGCCAGCAGCTTCCCGGGACAGCTTGCTGAAGCTTTCTTT
.,TRBV6-2/TRBV6-3,TRBJ2-3,.,CASSYGPPITTDTQYF,TGTGCCAGCAGTTATGGGCCCCCTATAACCACAGATACGCAGTATTTT
.,TRBV19,TRBJ1-6,.,CASSIRRGLGSPLHF,TGTGCCAGTAGTATCCGCAGGGGACTAGGTTCACCCCTCCACTTT
TRBD2,TRBV5-1,TRBJ2-1,.,CASSFSSGRDSYNEQFF,TGCGCCAGCAGCTTTTCGAGCGGGAGGGACTCCTACAATGAGCAGTTCTTC
TRBD1,TRBV28,TRBJ1-1,.,CASSVHRGLAFF,TGTGCCAGCAGTGTGCACAGGGGGCTAGCTTTCTTT
.,TRBV5-6,TRBJ1-3,.,CASSLGETTIYF,TGTGCCAGCAGCTTGGGAGAAACCACCATATATTTT
.,TRBV19,TRBJ1-3,.,CASTQGRGQGNTIYF,TGTGCCAGTACTCAAGGAAGGGGCCAAGGAAACACCATATATTTT
TRBD2,TRBV6-6,TRBJ2-1,.,CASSSSGSPYNEQFF,TGTGCCAGCAGTAGTAGCGGGAGCCCCTACAATGAGCAGTTCTTC
.,TRBV3-1/TRBV3-2,TRBJ2-7,few,CASSPLTGSYEQYF,TGTGCCAGCAGCCCCCTTACAGGGTCCTACGAGCAGTACTTC
.,TRBV10-1,TRBJ1-1,few,CASPICQIDNTEAFF,TGCGCCAGCCCGATTTGCCAGATTGATAACACTGAAGCTTTCTTT